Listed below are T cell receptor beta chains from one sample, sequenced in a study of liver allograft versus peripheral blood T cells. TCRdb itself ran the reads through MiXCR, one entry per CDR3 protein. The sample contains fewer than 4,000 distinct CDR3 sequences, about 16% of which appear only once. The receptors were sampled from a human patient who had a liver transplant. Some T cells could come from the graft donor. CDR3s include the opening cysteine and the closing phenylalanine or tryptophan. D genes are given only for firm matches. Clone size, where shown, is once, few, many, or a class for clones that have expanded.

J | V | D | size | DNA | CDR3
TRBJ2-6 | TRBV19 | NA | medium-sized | TGTGCCAGTAGTCGGGAGTCTGGGGCCAACGTCCTGACTTTC | CASSRESGANVLTF
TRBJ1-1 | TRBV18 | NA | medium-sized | TGTGCCAGCTCACCACCGGATCCGAACACTGAAGCTTTCTTT | CASSPPDPNTEAFF
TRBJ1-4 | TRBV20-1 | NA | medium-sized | TGCAGTGCGGAAGGTAGAGAGGAAAAACTGTTTTTT | CSAEGREEKLFF
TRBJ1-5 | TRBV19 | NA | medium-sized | TGTGCCAGTAGTCCGCATGGGCAGTACTATAGCAATCAGCCCCAGCATTTT | CASSPHGQYYSNQPQHF
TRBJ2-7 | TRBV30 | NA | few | TGTGCCCGGGGCGGGCAGGGGGGCTACGAGCAGTACTTC | CARGGQGGYEQYF
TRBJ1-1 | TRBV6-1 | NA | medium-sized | TGTGCCAGCAGTGTGGGACAGAACACTGAAGCTTTCTTT | CASSVGQNTEAFF
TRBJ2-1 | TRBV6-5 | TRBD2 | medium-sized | TGTGCCAGCAGCCGGCAGACTAGCGGGGGTCACAATGAGCAGTTCTTC | CASSRQTSGGHNEQFF
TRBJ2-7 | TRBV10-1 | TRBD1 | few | TGCGCCAACCGGAGGGCAGGGGGCAGCGAGCAGTACTTC | CANRRAGGSEQYF
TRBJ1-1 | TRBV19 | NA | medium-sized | TGTGCCAGTAGTAGGACCCCGCGGGGCACTGAAGCTTTCTTT | CASSRTPRGTEAFF
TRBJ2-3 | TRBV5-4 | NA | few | TGTGCCAGCAGCTCGGGTTTGGGTGGAGATACGCAGTATTTT | CASSSGLGGDTQYF
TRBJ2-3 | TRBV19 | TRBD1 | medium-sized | TGTGCCAGTAGTATAGGGGGCCTGGCAGGGGGCCGGCAGTATTTT | CASSIGGLAGGRQYF
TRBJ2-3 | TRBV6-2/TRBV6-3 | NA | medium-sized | TGTGCCAGCACCCAGGACGGACGAAGGACGCAGTATTTT | CASTQDGRRTQYF
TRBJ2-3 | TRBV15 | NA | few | TGTGCCACCAGCAGAGGGCAGGGAGGTGCAGATACGCAGTATTTT | CATSRGQGGADTQYF
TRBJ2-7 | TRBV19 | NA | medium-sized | TGTGCCAGCCGACTGGCGGCGACCTACGAGCAGTACTTC | CASRLAATYEQYF
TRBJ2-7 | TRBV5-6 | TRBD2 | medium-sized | TGTGCCAGCAGCTTGGGGGGACTAGCCCCCCTCTGGGAGCAGTACTTC | CASSLGGLAPLWEQYF
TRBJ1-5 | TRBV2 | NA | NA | TGTGCCAGCAGTCAGGGGCTTTTAAGTCAGCCCCAGCATTTT | CASSQGLLSQPQHF
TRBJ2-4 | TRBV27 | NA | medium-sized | TGTGCCAGCAGTTTCCTTGGGCAGGGGGGAAAAAACATTCAGTACTTC | CASSFLGQGGKNIQYF
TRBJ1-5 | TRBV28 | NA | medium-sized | TGTGCCAGCTTAGAGGGGAATCAGCCCCAGCATTTT | CASLEGNQPQHF
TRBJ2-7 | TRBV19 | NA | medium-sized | TGTGCCAGTAGTGCCCTCTTCGGAGCGAGCTCCTACGAGCAGTACTTC | CASSALFGASSYEQYF
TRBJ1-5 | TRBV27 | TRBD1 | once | TGTGCCAGCAGTTACTCGAGCGGGTGGACAGGGGTAAATCAGCCCCAGCATTTT | CASSYSSGWTGVNQPQHF
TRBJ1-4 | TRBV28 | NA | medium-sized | TGTGCCAGCAGTTCGATTATCGGACGGGCAACTAATGAAAAACTGTTTTTT | CASSSIIGRATNEKLFF
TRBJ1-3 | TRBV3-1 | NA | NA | TGTGCCAGCAGCCCCAACGGGCCCTCTGGAAACACCATATATTTT | CASSPNGPSGNTIYF
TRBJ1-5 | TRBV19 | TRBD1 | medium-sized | TGTGCCAGTAGTATGCTTCTAGGGGACAGACGAAATCAGCCCCAGCATTTT | CASSMLLGDRRNQPQHF
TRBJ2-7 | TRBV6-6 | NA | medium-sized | TGTGCCAGCAGCCGCCGGGACAAGTACGAGCAGTACTTC | CASSRRDKYEQYF
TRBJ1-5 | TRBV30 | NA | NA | TGTGCCTGGAGTGCCGGGGGTAATCAGCCCCAGCATTTT | CAWSAGGNQPQHF
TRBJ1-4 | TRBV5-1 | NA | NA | TGCGCCAGCAGTCTGAGGGGTGATAATGAAAAACTGTTTTTT | CASSLRGDNEKLFF
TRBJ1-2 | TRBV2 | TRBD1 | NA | TGTGCCAGCAGTGAACAGGAAGGGACAGCGGACACCTTC | CASSEQEGTADTF
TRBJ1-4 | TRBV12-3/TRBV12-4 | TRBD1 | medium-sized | TGTGCCAGCAGTCTGGCGACAGGGGGGCGGTCTAATGAAAAACTGTTTTTT | CASSLATGGRSNEKLFF
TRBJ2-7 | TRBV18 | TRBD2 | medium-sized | TGTGCCAGCTCACCCGGCCGAGGCCTGATAGCGGGGGGGAAGGAGCAGTACTTC | CASSPGRGLIAGGKEQYF
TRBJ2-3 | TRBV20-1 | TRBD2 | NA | TGCAGTGCTAGAGATCCGCGGAGCGGGGGGGCCTCGGGTGATACGCAGTATTTT | CSARDPRSGGASGDTQYF